This record looks at one TCR beta chain sequence and its context. Per the original data handling: Estimated nucleated cell counts came from reference gene primer amplification. Only in-frame clones appear in the TCRdb table, and some are missing; sequencing was by immunoSEQ multiplex PCR. V, J and clone size reflect that table, while D and trimming were determined from the DNA. Here the sample spans around 160,000 clones, 84% being singletons. This sample is drawn from a study of blood T cell repertoires in COVID-19. Study information: The United States, Italy and Spain provided the acute and convalescent COVID-19 samples. Sources were T cells, B-cell-depleted T cells, or PBMCs; the material itself was cDNA or gDNA.

The V end was cut by 10 bases, the J end by 4 bases, with 14 bases between. There are 13 residues in the CDR3. The chain joins TRBV12-3 or TRBV12-4 to TRBJ1-5; the D gene is possibly TRBD1 (5 bases). Sequenced: peripheral blood. The receptor's source is a woman of 80 years or more with acute or convalescent COVID-19. CDR3 nucleotides: TGTGCCACCAGAGGCGGGGGGAATCAGCCCCAGCATTTT. This encodes CATRGGGNQPQHF.